This entry is about one T cell receptor beta chain. Its recognized antigen is unknown. Base quality data are lacking; no much larger clone is found one base away. The germline V gene encodes CDR1 MDHEN and CDR2 SYDVKM. V gives up 6 bases and J gives up 3 bases, and the segment between their germline ends measures 8 bases. From cysteine to phenylalanine, the CDR3 is 13 amino acids long. Only the CDR3 portion is preserved as DNA: 39 bases, with reading frame beginning at the first base. This sample is drawn from a study of cytomegalovirus exposure and HLA in healthy donors (dated by TCRdb to 2016 to 2017). Regarding the study in general: An earlier analysis of 587 of the donors reported about 250 Gb of sequence data and 120 million or so unique TCR beta sequences from about 179 million T cells. An early release covering just under 650 HLA-typed donors comprised approximately 290 gigabases of sequencing data and tens of millions of unique TCR sequences. Of the 300 to 500 genotyped donors, 65% to 90% were placed in the genetic ancestry cluster associated with self-reported Caucasian donors. The aim of the study was to test whether cataloging public T cell receptors could identify signatures of past pathogen exposure. The T cell repertoires of several hundred subjects were profiled by immunosequencing and related to cytomegalovirus serostatus. Besides the first cohort of more than 650 subjects, a separate validation cohort made up of roughly 130 different subjects was used. The study combined high-throughput TCR immunosequencing, statistical association of individual TCRs with disease status, and machine learning to predict cytomegalovirus infection status. To study patterns of TCR occurrence, a later analysis re-analyzed previously published TCR beta repertoires from 700 or so donors and added high-resolution HLA genotyping. In the later analysis, no new phenotypic data were used to find candidate immune exposures; instead, reliance was placed on TCR beta sequences and their occurrence across donors. To decide whether each TCR beta V gene segment behaved as functional or pseudogenic, an earlier analysis of some 570 of the donors relied on high-throughput TCR beta sequencing. Donor age, sex, ethnicity and CMV serostatus were collected together with the repertoire data. In a later genetic analysis, genome-wide SNP genotypes for about 60% of the 666 donors were used, and that subset was treated as a discovery cohort. All discovery cohort repertoires had been generated using a single sequencing platform. Class I and class II HLA loci were covered by the typing at four-digit resolution. Typing coverage varied by locus: 629-630 donors for A, B, C, DRB1 and DQB1; about 520 for DQA1; 600 to 610 for DPA1; about 450 for DPB1. Several DR-DQ haplotypes were treated as single units for association and clustering because of strong linkage in the cohort. Among some 410 genotyped donors of the cohort, an average of roughly 240,000 unique TCR beta nucleotide sequences were sequenced per donor, roughly a sixth of them non-productive.

In total, 666 healthy bone marrow donors made up the cohort. At the time of sampling, all cohort members were nominally healthy, though unrecorded immune exposures were likely present. The donor was CMV seropositive and belonged to the group of a few hundred seropositive cohort members. A peripheral blood sample was collected from each donor, and TCR beta sequencing was performed on peripheral blood mononuclear cells. The Qiagen DNeasy Blood Extraction Kit was used to extract genomic DNA from the blood cell samples. Library creation used the immunoSEQ multiplex PCR assay. For the multiplex PCR, a mixture combining 60 forward primers for TCR Vbeta segments and 13 reverse primers for TCR Jbeta segments was used. A multiplex PCR assay on genomic DNA amplified the CDR3 region of rearranged TCR beta genes. The Illumina HiSeq System was used to sequence the amplified TCR beta libraries as 87-base-pair reads. For the original study's pipeline: Across the 500 to 750 repertoires, a later analysis counted some 81 million unique TCR beta chains, some 11 million of which were shared by at least two donors. Raw reads were error-corrected and collapsed into unique sequences by a nearest-neighbor algorithm in which closely related sequences were merged to remove PCR and sequencing errors. Alignment of CDR3 sequences to IMGT reference sequences was used to assign V, D and J gene segments. For a sequence to be retained, at least a six-nucleotide match to both a V gene segment and a J gene segment was required. A rearrangement counted as productive if the CDR3 had no stop codons and remained in frame with V and J, and every other rearrangement counted as non-productive. CDR3 was defined by IMGT convention, running from the second conserved V-encoded cysteine to the conserved J-encoded phenylalanine. The earlier analysis of about 640 of the donors excluded any sequence lacking an unambiguous match to a single V gene segment. An earlier analysis of some 500 of the donors classified V segments as functional when productive rearrangements were above 56.7% and as segregating when the standard deviation between donors was above 5%. A statistical classification framework was built to diagnose cytomegalovirus status from the catalog of TCR beta chain sequences. In a later analysis, TCR nucleotide sequences were compared against IMGT/GENE-DB human TR gene sequences so that V and J genes could be assigned. A later analysis assigned CDR3 sequences and most-parsimonious VDJ recombination scenarios with the TCRdist pipeline. In a later analysis, each TCR beta chain was defined by its CDR3 amino acid sequence together with its V-gene family, and reads without a unique V-gene family were excluded. As a way to deal with suspected cross-contamination and a sequencing artifact, a later analysis dropped nearly 600 nucleotide sequences that were highly shared and had low generation probability. In a later analysis, a clonal expansion index was calculated for each public chain from normalized within-repertoire ranks of inferred template counts. In a later analysis, generation probabilities were computed using a VDJ recombination model fitted to out-of-frame rearrangements, and the results were checked against IGoR. A later analysis scored TCR-TCR, TCR-HLA and TCR-CMV co-occurrence with hypergeometric tests, applying a repertoire-size bias correction to TCR pairs. A later analysis estimated false discovery rates by permuting HLA or CMV assignments 20 times. In a later analysis, co-occurring TCRs were grouped using DBSCAN, and TCRdist sequence similarity was added for clustering within HLA-allele-positive subsets. Repertoires with fewer than 30,000 or more than 120,000 public chains, plus five repertoires with anomalous nucleotide sharing, were excluded from co-occurrence clustering. Sourced from immuneACCESS, this table was stored by TCRdb with only in-frame sequences that have V and J called. A share of the clones is absent; for the studies checked, an unresolved V gene accounts for under half, and the remainder has no known explanation. D and trimming come from the DNA, and the V and J calls and clone size come from that table. This sample gives around 180,000 clones in total; more than 65% of them show up just once. Of the sample, 6% falls within the top ten clones.

On the study overall, not on this receptor specifically: Compared with equally common non-associated chains, HLA-associated TCR beta chains in a later analysis were more clonally expanded and had lower generation probabilities. The authors suggested that the approach could potentially be extended to other disease states and immunological phenotypes. In this cohort, only TCR beta chains were sequenced, and detectable features were limited by the absence of alpha or paired-chain data. The sequencing pipeline was judged likely to have produced a cluster of highly shared sequence variants as a technical artifact. In vitro tests confirmed that three of the cytomegalovirus-associated TCR beta chains recognize cytomegalovirus antigens. Cytomegalovirus status was reported to be diagnosed by the classifier with high specificity and sensitivity in both the original and validation cohorts. At a false discovery rate of 0.05, a later analysis linked around 15,000 TCR beta sequences to specific HLA alleles. In a later analysis, several top co-occurrence clusters were reported to appear linked to parvovirus B19, influenza, CMV and Epstein-Barr virus. Over 15 rarely observed V segments, including chromosome 9 orphons, were excluded from the earlier analysis of almost 600 of the donors because counts were too low. A later genetic analysis associated a missense DCLRE1C variant with V-gene and J-gene trimming of TCR beta chains, and an independent cohort replicated the association. A further reported finding was that TCR beta sequences accurately predicted the HLA-A and HLA-B alleles for most subjects in the first cohort. Because HLA typing was unavailable for some donors at each locus, only the typed subset was used in association tests. When HLA alleles, especially DR and DQ, strongly co-occurred, attributing TCR associations to individual alleles was difficult. In an earlier analysis of some 540 of the donors, most TCR beta V segments appeared in productive rearrangements about 87% or about 30% of the time, broadly matching IMGT annotations. Correlated functional status among segregating V segments might be attributable to linkage disequilibrium, but an unknown experimental factor could not be ruled out. According to a later analysis, TCR association rates differed among HLA loci, with DRB1 alleles showing the most associated TCRs and HLA-C alleles showing the fewest. Some IMGT-functional V segments, including TRBV6-2 and TRBV6-3, could not be distinguished by the 87-base-pair reads and were therefore excluded. Most TCR sequences were seen in very few donors, while some public TCRs were found in many individuals. A later genetic analysis reported fewer N-insertions in productive TCRs among donors in an Asian-associated ancestry cluster than the approximately 700-donor mean. Most CMV-associated TCR beta chains appeared to be HLA-restricted in a later analysis, and the HLA associations seemed to be driven largely by CMV exposure. In the study, some 180 TCR beta chains were listed as associated with cytomegalovirus. The presence/absence analyses assumed that sequencing depth was roughly uniform across donors, and that assumption may not be true. Immune exposure information for the cohort was limited to CMV serostatus.

This TCR was recovered from a woman in her twenties or thirties in good health and CMV-seropositive. The V and J segments used are TRBV28 and TRBJ1-4; perhaps TRBD1 is the D gene, with 5 bases matching. The sample was PBMCs. The CDR3 region reads CASRGRANEKLFF. Here is the DNA: TGTGCCAGCAGGGGGCGCGCTAATGAAAAACTGTTTTTT.